This T cell receptor (beta chain) was recorded in a study of cytomegalovirus exposure and HLA in healthy donors. Overall study findings and caveats: The dataset shows that most TCR sequences were rare, while some public TCRs occurred in many donors. Later on, an analysis tied approximately 17,000 TCR beta sequences to HLA alleles at 0.05 false discovery rate. Most CMV-associated TCR beta chains were later found to appear HLA-restricted.

PCR used 60 Vbeta primers and 13 Jbeta primers. Measured with immunoSEQ multiplex PCR; TCRdb has only the in-frame clones, and not every one. The table includes about 160,000 clones, 77% detected once. A word on this clone: The antigen remains undetermined.

This CDR3 region has 12 residues. Trimming took 4 bases from V and 9 from J, leaving 12 bases between them. Germline CDR1 is MNHEY and CDR2 is SVGAGI. Sequenced material: PBMCs. The receptor comes from a man aged 25 to 40 in good health and CMV-seropositive. The chain has TRBV6-5 and TRBJ2-5, with D perhaps matching TRBD1 (5 bases). The CDR3 sequence: CASSFTAGPQYF. As DNA, the CDR3 is TGTGCCAGCAGTTTTACAGCAGGGCCCCAGTACTTC.